A single sample gave rise to the 29 T cell receptor beta chains below, sequenced in a study of T cell repertoires in cytomegalovirus infection. TCRdb re-called the reads with MiXCR, one entry per CDR3 protein. The data contain about 400,000 distinct CDR3 sequences, less than 20% of them singletons. The sequenced sample consisted of PBMCs. All receptors derive from a human donor in good health (CMV status not recorded). Some clones in this sample may be carry-over from other donors' samples.

This clonotype was found many times. The chain joins TRBV7-8 to TRBJ2-7; the match to TRBD2 covers 10 bases. The germline V gene has CDR1 SGHVS and CDR2 FQNEAQ. CDR3 length: 15 amino acids. Trimming took 1 base from V and 5 from J; bases not matched to a gene: 5. The CDR3 is CASSLGAGGPDEQYF. The CDR3 DNA is TGTGCCAGCAGCTTAGGAGCGGGAGGGCCGGACGAGCAGTACTTC.

The chain recombines TRBV29-1 with TRBJ2-3; 10 bases align to TRBD2. V lost 0 bases, J lost 6 bases, and 6 bases stayed unmatched. Germline CDR1 reads SQVTM; CDR2 reads ANQGSEA. There are 15 residues in the CDR3. CDR3 nucleotides: TGCAGCGTTGAAGATCCAGCGGGAGGGCCGGATACGCAGTATTTT. It codes for CSVEDPAGGPDTQYF.

There are many counts of this clonotype. The genes are TRBV7-2 and TRBJ2-7; D gene unclear. V dropped 1 base and J dropped 0 bases, with 7 bases sitting between them. Germline loops: CDR1 SGHTA, CDR2 FQGNSA. CDR3 length: 14 amino acids. The CDR3 is CASSLGPSSYEQYF. The CDR3 DNA reads as TGTGCCAGCAGCTTAGGCCCGAGCTCCTACGAGCAGTACTTC.

The V and J genes are TRBV20-1 and TRBJ2-1; D may be TRBD2 (6 bases). Looked up from germline, CDR1 is DFQATT and CDR2 is SNEGSKA (reference sequence). The CDR3 runs 15 residues. V lost 0 bases and J 1 base, leaving 10 bases between the germline ends. DNA of the CDR3: TGCAGTGCTAGAGATCTGGCGGGATCCTACAATGAGCAGTTCTTC. It yields the protein CSARDLAGSYNEQFF.

The gene calls are TRBV29-1 and TRBJ2-7, with D maybe TRBD1 (6 bases). The germline gives CDR1 SQVTM, CDR2 ANQGSEA. The CDR3 sequence is 12 residues long. V lost 5 bases to trimming and J lost 0 bases, with 8 bases between them. CDR3 in DNA: TGCAGCGTTTCCAGGGGCTCCTACGAGCAGTACTTC. Protein product: CSVSRGSYEQYF.

Only a few counts were recorded for this clonotype. V is TRBV20-1 and J is TRBJ2-5; TRBD2 matches at 8 bases. This CDR3 has 15 amino acids. The germline gives CDR1 DFQATT, CDR2 SNEGSKA (reference sequence). J lost 1 base, V lost 5 bases, and 9 bases had no gene match. The CDR3, as DNA: TGCAGTGCTCCCCGGGGGGGGGGAGGCCAAGAGACCCAGTACTTC. Amino acid sequence: CSAPRGGGGQETQYF.

This clonotype occurred a few times. The chain employs TRBV19 and TRBJ2-3; no clear D. The germline V gene has CDR1 LNHDA and CDR2 SQIVND (reference sequence). The V gene lost 5 bases and the J gene lost 0 bases, with 6 bases spanning the gap. The length of the CDR3 is 13 residues. The CDR3: CASSATSTDTQYF. The DNA for the CDR3 is TGTGCCAGTAGTGCGACTAGCACAGATACGCAGTATTTT.

The CDR3 sequence is CSAREPASYEQYF. The CDR3 DNA reads as TGCAGTGCTAGAGAGCCGGCATCCTACGAGCAGTACTTC. J is TRBJ2-7 and V is TRBV20-1; D unresolved. The CDR3 runs 13 residues. V lost 0 bases and J lost 1, with 7 bases in between. Germline loops: CDR1 DFQATT, CDR2 SNEGSKA (reference sequence).

The chain joins TRBV2 to TRBJ2-2; D unresolved. Germline values: CDR1 SNHLY, CDR2 FYNNEI. CDR3 length equals 14 residues. V was clipped by 1 base and J by 1 base, with 4 bases between them. CDR3 sequence (DNA): TGTGCCAGCAGTGAAGGTTTGAACACCGGGGAGCTGTTTTTT. It is translated as CASSEGLNTGELFF.

In this sample, this clonotype turned up a few times. This chain uses TRBV24-1 with TRBJ2-3; the D gene is possibly TRBD2 (5 bases). This CDR3 comprises 12 residues. From germline, CDR1 is KGHDR and CDR2 SFDVKD. V gave up 5 bases and J gave up 4 bases, with 6 bases separating them. CDR3 nucleotide sequence: TGTGCCACCAGTGGAGGGTCAGATACGCAGTATTTT. This sequence encodes CATSGGSDTQYF.

This clonotype was seen more than once but under ten times. This chain connects TRBV12-3 or TRBV12-4 to TRBJ2-7; possibly TRBD2 for D (7 bases). V was clipped by 5 bases and J by 2 bases, with 10 bases between them. The CDR3 runs 13 residues. The CDR3 sequence is CASSGGGTYEQYF. As DNA, the CDR3 is TGTGCCAGCAGTGGCGGGGGCACCTACGAGCAGTACTTC.

The chain is built from TRBV7-2 and TRBJ1-1; 7 bases line up with TRBD1. Germline values: CDR1 SGHTA, CDR2 FQGNSA. The CDR3 runs to 14 residues. With V trimmed by 5 bases and J by 3 bases, 6 bases remained unmatched. The CDR3 spells CASSPGGFDTEAFF. The CDR3 nucleotides read TGTGCCAGCAGCCCAGGGGGTTTCGACACTGAAGCTTTCTTT.

This clonotype was recorded at least ten times. The chain is built from TRBV28 and TRBJ2-2, with 8 bases fitting TRBD2. The CDR3 totals 14 residues. From germline, CDR1 is MDHEN and CDR2 SYDVKM. V lost 7 bases to trimming and J lost 7 bases; unmatched junction nucleotides: 8. The DNA of the CDR3 is TGTGCCAGCACCTTCGCCGGGGGGGACGGGGAGCTGTTTTTT. Its protein is CASTFAGGDGELFF.

In this sample, this clonotype turned up a few times. This sequence joins TRBV11-2 and TRBJ2-7; D is ambiguous. The V gene's germline CDR1 is SGHAT and CDR2 FQNNGV. V lost 8 bases to trimming and J lost 4 bases, with 18 bases between them. The CDR3 totals 14 residues. Here the CDR3 DNA reads TGTGCCAGCCGTACCATAGTATCGGGTTACGAGCAGTACTTC. This encodes CASRTIVSGYEQYF.

This clonotype has ten or more counts. The rearrangement links TRBV20-1 to TRBJ1-1; possible D gene TRBD1, 6 bases. Trimming stripped 6 bases from V and 0 bases from J, with 20 bases between. Germline-derived CDR1 and CDR2 are DFQATT and SNEGSKA (reference sequence). This CDR3 region has 16 residues. CDR3 amino acids: CSAVTRGPRVNTEAFF. CDR3 DNA sequence: TGCAGTGCCGTCACCAGGGGCCCCCGAGTGAACACTGAAGCTTTCTTT.

The rearrangement links TRBV13 to TRBJ1-1, with TRBD1 matching over 9 bases. Germline CDR1 reads PRHDT; CDR2 reads FYEKMQ (reference sequence). The CDR3 consists of 15 residues. V gave up 1 base and J gave up 5 bases; unmatched junction bases: 5. CDR3 sequence: CASSLAGGQGTEAFF. The DNA of the CDR3 is TGTGCCAGCAGCTTAGCTGGGGGACAGGGAACTGAAGCTTTCTTT.

The chain has TRBV7-6 and TRBJ2-3; TRBD2 might be the D (5 bases). Trimming stripped 5 bases from V and 4 bases from J, with 22 bases between. This CDR3 has 17 residues. From germline, CDR1 is SGHVS and CDR2 FNYEAQ. CDR3 residues: CASSPLLTRISADTQYF. The CDR3, as DNA: TGTGCCAGCAGCCCCCTTCTAACTAGAATAAGCGCAGATACGCAGTATTTT.

The chain joins TRBV11-2 to TRBJ2-2; 10 bases match TRBD2. This CDR3 region has 17 residues. The ends lost 3 bases at V and 2 bases at J; junction bases unmatched: 6. CDR1 SGHAT and CDR2 FQNNGV come from the germline V gene. The CDR3 nucleotides read TGTGCCAGCAGCTTCTTAACTAGCGGGACCAACACCGGGGAGCTGTTTTTT. Encoded protein: CASSFLTSGTNTGELFF.

This rearrangement joins TRBV28 to TRBJ2-3; D unclear. Germline V lookup: CDR1 MDHEN, CDR2 SYDVKM. This CDR3 region has 11 residues. V was pared by 5 bases and J by 5 bases, with 5 bases between. The CDR3 DNA is TGTGCCAGCAGTGTTCTAGATACGCAGTATTTT. As protein: CASSVLDTQYF.

This clonotype was recorded at least ten times. The J gene is TRBJ2-7, the V gene TRBV7-9, with no clear D. CDR1 and CDR2 from the germline V gene are SEHNR and FQNEAQ (reference sequence). The CDR3 is 13 amino acids. V shed 2 bases and J shed 6 bases, with 11 bases lying between them. CDR3 DNA: TGTGCCAGCAGCTTAATGGGTTTTAGCGAGCAGTACTTC. It translates to CASSLMGFSEQYF.

This sequence joins TRBV5-1 and TRBJ1-1; D gene unclear. V was shortened by 0 bases and J by 3 bases, with 12 bases between the two germline ends. Germline assignment: CDR1 SGHRS and CDR2 YFSETQ. CDR3 length equals 15 residues. CDR3 sequence (DNA): TGCGCCAGCAGCTTGGGCCACACGAGACACACTGAAGCTTTCTTT. Translating gives CASSLGHTRHTEAFF.

This clonotype came up a few times. The chain carries TRBV4-1 and TRBJ1-5; D ambiguous. Germline CDR1 is MGHRA and CDR2 is YSYEKL. Trimming took off 3 bases at V and 3 bases at J, with 12 bases between the two ends. The CDR3 is 15 amino acids. The CDR3: CASSQLHLNNQPQHF. The CDR3 bases are TGCGCCAGCAGCCAGTTACATCTAAACAATCAGCCCCAGCATTTT.

The chain carries TRBV20-1 and TRBJ2-7; no definite D call. Trimming shortened V by 1 base and J by 4 bases, and 14 bases separated the two germline ends. CDR3 length equals 14 residues. Germline-derived CDR1 and CDR2 are DFQATT and SNEGSKA (reference sequence). This CDR3 is CSARAWALRYEQYF. Here the CDR3 DNA reads TGCAGTGCTAGAGCGTGGGCCCTTAGATACGAGCAGTACTTC.

This clonotype has more than one count but fewer than ten. The chain joins TRBV12-3 or TRBV12-4 to TRBJ1-1; a weak D match, TRBD1 (5 bases). This CDR3 is built from 11 residues. V dropped 11 bases and J dropped 5 bases, with 12 bases sitting between them. CDR3 DNA: TGTGCCTGCGCCGGGGGGACTGAAGCTTTCTTT. Its protein is CACAGGTEAFF.

The chain has TRBV10-3 and TRBJ2-3; D uncertain. Per the germline V gene, CDR1 is ENHRY and CDR2 is SYGVKD. V was trimmed by 3 bases and J by 1 base, leaving 8 bases between them. The CDR3 is made up of 14 amino acids. The CDR3 DNA reads TGTGCCATCAGTGAATCGCTGGGCACAGATACGCAGTATTTT. This translates into CAISESLGTDTQYF.

The table lists this clonotype with a few counts. This chain uses TRBV14 with TRBJ1-4; D remains unclear. Trimming stripped 0 bases from V and 8 bases from J, with 13 bases between. Looked up from germline, CDR1 is SGHDN and CDR2 is FVKESK. The CDR3 has 15 amino acids. The CDR3 DNA reads as TGTGCCAGCAGCCAAGAACCAAGAATGGTCGAAAAACTGTTTTTT. It is translated as CASSQEPRMVEKLFF.

CDR3 nucleotides: TGTGCCAGCAGTCCAACGAGGGGGTGGAACGAAAAACTGTTTTTT. Translating it yields CASSPTRGWNEKLFF. The chain carries TRBV6-2 or TRBV6-3 and TRBJ1-4, with D maybe TRBD1 (6 bases). The CDR3 contains 15 residues. Trimming pared 5 bases from V and 8 bases from J, leaving 18 bases between. CDR1 is MNHEY and CDR2 is SVGEGT in the germline V gene.

This rearrangement joins TRBV20-1 to TRBJ2-2; D gene unclear. The CDR3 length is 13 residues. Per germline, CDR1 DFQATT and CDR2 SNEGSKA (reference sequence). V lost 6 bases and J lost 9, with 17 bases in between. In DNA, the CDR3 is TGCAGTGCACTCCGGGCGCTCGACAGGGAGCTGTTTTTT. Protein: CSALRALDRELFF.

This clonotype was recorded at least ten times. The chain employs TRBV7-2 and TRBJ2-4; tentatively, D is TRBD1 or TRBD2 (7 bases each). The CDR3 has 16 amino acids. Trimming shortened V by 0 bases and J by 9 bases, and 18 bases separated the two germline ends. Germline-derived CDR1 and CDR2 are SGHTA and FQGNSA. The CDR3 nucleotides are TGTGCCAGCAGCTTAGCGGGGGGGTCAGGGGGAGGCATTCAGTACTTC. As protein: CASSLAGGSGGGIQYF.